This T cell receptor beta chain was sequenced in a study of regulatory T cells in long-lasting Graves disease. This clonotype was detected a few times. Its antigen is currently unknown. The CDR3 contains 16 residues. Germline CDR1 reads LNHDA; CDR2 reads SQIVND (reference sequence). V lost 6 bases to trimming and J lost 4 bases; unmatched junction nucleotides: 12. Study conclusions and caveats: Study was limited to peripheral blood, excluding thyroid tissue. TRBV28 was favored in persistent disease, as were TRBJ1-2 and TRBJ2-5.

In building TCR beta libraries, iRepertoire HTBI primers were used together with Arm-PCR of CDR3 regions. A single record per CDR3 protein comes from TCRdb applying MiXCR to the multiplex PCR reads. The sample records 700,000 or so distinct CDR3 sequences, approximately 31% being singletons. Time point reported: persistent/refractory GD, antithyroid drugs over 5 years with positive TRAb. The TCR library used RNA extracted from PBMCs. The chain is built from TRBV19 and TRBJ1-2, with 9 bases aligning to TRBD1. The input for sequencing was peripheral blood mononuclear cells (PBMCs), taken when the disease was refractory, from a patient treated with antithyroid drugs. The origin of this receptor is a female donor with Graves disease. The CDR3 DNA sequence: TGTGCCAGTAGGGGGACAGGGTTGGGCCGCGGCTATGGCTACACCTTC. Amino acids: CASRGTGLGRGYGYTF.